This TCR beta chain was documented in a study of cytomegalovirus exposure and HLA in healthy donors. Points from the study as a whole: The records held CMV serostatus as the only immune exposure information. The study flagged about 150 TCR beta chains as cytomegalovirus-associated.

With 60 Vbeta and 13 Jbeta primers, the PCR was carried out. This table comes from immunoSEQ multiplex PCR, and its TCRdb copy is limited to in-frame clones, with some not included. Here the sample spans about 200,000 clones, 79% being singletons. CDR1 MDHEN and CDR2 SYDVKM come from the germline V gene. The CDR3 sequence is 14 residues long. Trimming took 5 bases from V and 6 from J; bases not matched to a gene: 8. This clone is a singleton in its sample. Its target is unknown. The V gene is TRBV28, the J gene TRBJ2-7; TRBD1 agrees at 9 bases. The sequenced sample was PBMCs. This TCR was recovered from a man aged 50 to 59 in good health and CMV-seronegative. For the CDR3, the DNA is TGTGCCAGCAGTCTACAAGGGACAGGGAGCGAGCAGTACTTC. Its translation: CASSLQGTGSEQYF.